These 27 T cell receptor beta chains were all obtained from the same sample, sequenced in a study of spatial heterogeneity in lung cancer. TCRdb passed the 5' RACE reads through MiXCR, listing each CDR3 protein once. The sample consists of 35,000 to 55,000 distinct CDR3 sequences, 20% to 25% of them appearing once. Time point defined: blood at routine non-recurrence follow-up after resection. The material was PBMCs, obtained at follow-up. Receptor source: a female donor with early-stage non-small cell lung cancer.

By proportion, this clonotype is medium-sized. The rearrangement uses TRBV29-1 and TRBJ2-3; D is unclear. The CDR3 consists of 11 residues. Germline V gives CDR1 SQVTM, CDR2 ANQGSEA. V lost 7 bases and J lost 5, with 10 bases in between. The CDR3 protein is CSAIFLDTQYF. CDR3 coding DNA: TGCAGCGCTATCTTTCTAGATACGCAGTATTTT.

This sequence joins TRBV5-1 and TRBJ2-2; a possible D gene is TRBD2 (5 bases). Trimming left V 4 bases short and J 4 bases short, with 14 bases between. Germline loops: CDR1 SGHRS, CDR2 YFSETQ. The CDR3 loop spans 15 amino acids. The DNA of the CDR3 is TGCGCCAGCAGCCCCCGGGGTCGTGGCACCGGGGAGCTGTTTTTT. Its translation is CASSPRGRGTGELFF.

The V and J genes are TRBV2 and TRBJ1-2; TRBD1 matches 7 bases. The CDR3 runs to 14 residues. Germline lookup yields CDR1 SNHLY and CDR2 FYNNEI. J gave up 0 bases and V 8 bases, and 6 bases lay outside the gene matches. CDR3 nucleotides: TGTGCCAGCGGTGGGACAGTTACTAACTATGGCTACACCTTC. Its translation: CASGGTVTNYGYTF.

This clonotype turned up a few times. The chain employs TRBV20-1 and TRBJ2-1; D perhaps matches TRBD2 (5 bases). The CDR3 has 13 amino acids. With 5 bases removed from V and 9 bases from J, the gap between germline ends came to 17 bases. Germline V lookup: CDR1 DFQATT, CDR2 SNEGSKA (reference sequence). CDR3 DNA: TGCAGTGCTGCCCCCGTTAGCGAGAGTGAGCAGTTCTTC. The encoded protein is CSAAPVSESEQFF.

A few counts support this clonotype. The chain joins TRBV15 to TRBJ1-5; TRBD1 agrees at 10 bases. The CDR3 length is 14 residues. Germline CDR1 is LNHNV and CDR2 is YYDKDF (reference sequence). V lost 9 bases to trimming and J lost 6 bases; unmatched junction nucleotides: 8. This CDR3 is CATTGTGVFQPQHF. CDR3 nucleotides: TGTGCCACAACCGGGACAGGGGTGTTTCAGCCCCAGCATTTT.

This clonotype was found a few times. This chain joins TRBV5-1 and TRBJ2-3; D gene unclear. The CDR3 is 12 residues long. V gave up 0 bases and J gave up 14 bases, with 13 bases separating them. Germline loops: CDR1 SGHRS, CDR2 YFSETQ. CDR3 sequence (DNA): TGCGCCAGCAGCTTGGAAGGCCAGCGAGGGTATTTT. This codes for CASSLEGQRGYF.

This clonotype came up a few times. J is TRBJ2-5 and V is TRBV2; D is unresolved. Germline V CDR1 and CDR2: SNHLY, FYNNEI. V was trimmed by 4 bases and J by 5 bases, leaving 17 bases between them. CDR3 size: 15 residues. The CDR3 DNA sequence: TGTGCCAGCAGTGGGGGTTTTCTGGGTCGCGAGACCCAGTACTTC. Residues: CASSGGFLGRETQYF.

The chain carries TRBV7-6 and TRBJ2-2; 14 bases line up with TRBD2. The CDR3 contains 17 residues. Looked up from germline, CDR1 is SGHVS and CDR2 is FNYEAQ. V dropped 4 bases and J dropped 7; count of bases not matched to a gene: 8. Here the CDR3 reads CASSSSGLAGADGELFF. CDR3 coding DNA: TGTGCCAGCAGCTCCTCGGGACTAGCGGGAGCGGACGGGGAGCTGTTTTTT.

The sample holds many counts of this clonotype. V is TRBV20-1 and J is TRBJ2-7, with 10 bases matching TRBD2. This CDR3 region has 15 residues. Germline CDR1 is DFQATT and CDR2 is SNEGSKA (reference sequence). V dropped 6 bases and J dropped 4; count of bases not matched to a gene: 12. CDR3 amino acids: CSAVGASGRPYEQYF. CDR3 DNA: TGCAGTGCCGTTGGGGCTAGCGGGAGACCATACGAGCAGTACTTC.

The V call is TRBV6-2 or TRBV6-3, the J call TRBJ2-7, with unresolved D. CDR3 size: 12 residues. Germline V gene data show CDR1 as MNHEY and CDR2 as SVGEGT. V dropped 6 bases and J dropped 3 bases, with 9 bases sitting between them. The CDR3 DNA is TGTGCCAGCAGCAATCCAAACTACGAGCAGTACGTC. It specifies CASSNPNYEQYV.

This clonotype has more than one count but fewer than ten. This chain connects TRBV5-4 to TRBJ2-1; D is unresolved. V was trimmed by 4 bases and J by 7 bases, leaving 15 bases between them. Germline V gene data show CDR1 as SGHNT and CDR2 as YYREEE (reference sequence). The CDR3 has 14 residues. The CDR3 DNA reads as TGTGCCAGCAGCCGACTCGAGTTAGAAAATGAGCAGTTCTTC. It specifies CASSRLELENEQFF.

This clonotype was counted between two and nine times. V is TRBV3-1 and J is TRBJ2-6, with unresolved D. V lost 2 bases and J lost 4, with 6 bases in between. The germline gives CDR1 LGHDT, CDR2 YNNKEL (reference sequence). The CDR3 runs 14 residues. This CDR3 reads CASSQIRGANVLTF. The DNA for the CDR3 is TGTGCCAGCAGCCAAATCCGAGGGGCCAACGTCCTGACTTTC. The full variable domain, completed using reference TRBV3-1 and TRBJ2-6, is DTAVSQTPKYLVTQMGNDKSIKCEQNLGHDTMYWYKQDSKKFLKIMFSYNNKELIINETVPNRFSPKSPDKAHLNLHINSLELGDSAVYFCASSQIRGANVLTFGAGSRLTVL.

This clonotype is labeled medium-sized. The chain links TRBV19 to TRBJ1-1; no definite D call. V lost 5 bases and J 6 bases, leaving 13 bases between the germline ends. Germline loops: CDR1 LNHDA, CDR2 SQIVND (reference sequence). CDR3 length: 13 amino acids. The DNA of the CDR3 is TGTGCCAGTAGTCGATCGCTGGTGGCTGAAGCTTTCTTT. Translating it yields CASSRSLVAEAFF.

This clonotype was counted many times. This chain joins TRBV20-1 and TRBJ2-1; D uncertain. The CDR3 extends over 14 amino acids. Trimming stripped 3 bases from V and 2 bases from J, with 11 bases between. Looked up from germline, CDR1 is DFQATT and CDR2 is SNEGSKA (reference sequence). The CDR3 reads CSASPPTPYNEQFF. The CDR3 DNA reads TGCAGTGCTAGTCCACCGACCCCCTACAATGAGCAGTTCTTC.

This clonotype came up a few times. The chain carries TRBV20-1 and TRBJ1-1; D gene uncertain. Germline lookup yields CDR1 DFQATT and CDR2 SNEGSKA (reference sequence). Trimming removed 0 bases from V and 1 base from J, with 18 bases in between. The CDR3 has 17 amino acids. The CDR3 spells CSARDLWRATENTEAFF. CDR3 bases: TGCAGTGCTAGAGATTTATGGAGAGCAACAGAGAACACTGAAGCTTTCTTT.

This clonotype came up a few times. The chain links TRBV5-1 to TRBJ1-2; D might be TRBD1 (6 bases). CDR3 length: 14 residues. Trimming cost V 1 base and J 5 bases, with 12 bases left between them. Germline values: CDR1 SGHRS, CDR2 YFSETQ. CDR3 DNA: TGCGCCAGCAGCTTGCTTCAGGGGAGGTATGGCTACACCTTC. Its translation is CASSLLQGRYGYTF.

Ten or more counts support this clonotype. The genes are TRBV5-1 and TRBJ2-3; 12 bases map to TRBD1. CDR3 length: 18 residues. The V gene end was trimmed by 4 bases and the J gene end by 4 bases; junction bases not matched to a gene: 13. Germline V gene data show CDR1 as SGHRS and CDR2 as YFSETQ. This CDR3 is CASSLLQQGTGGADTQYF. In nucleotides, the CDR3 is TGCGCCAGCAGCCTACTCCAGCAAGGGACAGGGGGCGCAGATACGCAGTATTTT. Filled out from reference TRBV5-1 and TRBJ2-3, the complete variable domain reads KAGVTQTPRYLIKTRGQQVTLSCSPISGHRSVSWYQQTPGQGLQFLFEYFSETQRNKGNFPGRFSGRQFSNSRSEMNVSTLELGDSALYLCASSLLQQGTGGADTQYFGPGTRLTVL.

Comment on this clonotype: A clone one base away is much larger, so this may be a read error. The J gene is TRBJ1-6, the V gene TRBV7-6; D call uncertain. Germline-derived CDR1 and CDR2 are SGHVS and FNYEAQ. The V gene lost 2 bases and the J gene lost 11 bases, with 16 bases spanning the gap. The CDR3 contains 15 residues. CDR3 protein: CASSLLLAAGTPLHF. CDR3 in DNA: TGTGCCAGCAGCTTACTCTTAGCAGCTGGTACACCCCTCCACTTT.

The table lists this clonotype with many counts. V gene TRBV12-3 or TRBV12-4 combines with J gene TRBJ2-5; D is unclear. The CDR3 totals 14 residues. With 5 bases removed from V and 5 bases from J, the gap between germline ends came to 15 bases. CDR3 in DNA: TGTGCCAGCAGTCCCAGTCAGCGTCGGGAGACCCAGTACTTC. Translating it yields CASSPSQRRETQYF.

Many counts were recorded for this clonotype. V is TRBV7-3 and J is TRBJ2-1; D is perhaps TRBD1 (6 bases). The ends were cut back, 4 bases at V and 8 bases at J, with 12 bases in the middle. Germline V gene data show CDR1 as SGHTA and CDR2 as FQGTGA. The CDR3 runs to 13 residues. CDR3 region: CASSSQQGDEQFF. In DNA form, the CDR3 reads TGTGCCAGCAGCTCACAACAGGGCGATGAGCAGTTCTTC.

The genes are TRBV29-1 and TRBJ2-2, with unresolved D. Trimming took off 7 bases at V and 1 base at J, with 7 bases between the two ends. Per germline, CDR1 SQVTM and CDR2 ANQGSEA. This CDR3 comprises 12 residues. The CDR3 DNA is TGCAGCGCCTATGAGAACACCGGGGAGCTGTTTTTT. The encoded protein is CSAYENTGELFF.

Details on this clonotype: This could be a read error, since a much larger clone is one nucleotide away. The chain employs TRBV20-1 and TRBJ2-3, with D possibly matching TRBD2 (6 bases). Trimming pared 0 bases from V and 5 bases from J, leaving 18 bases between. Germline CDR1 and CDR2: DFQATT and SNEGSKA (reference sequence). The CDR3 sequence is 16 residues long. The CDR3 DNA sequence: TGCAGTGCTAGAGATCGGGTGGAACTAGCCATAGATACGCAGTATTTT. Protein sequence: CSARDRVELAIDTQYF.

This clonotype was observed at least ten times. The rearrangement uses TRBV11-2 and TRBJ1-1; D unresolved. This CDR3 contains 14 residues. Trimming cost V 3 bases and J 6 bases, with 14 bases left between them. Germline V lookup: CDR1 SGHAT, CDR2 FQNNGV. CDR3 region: CASSFSGFGPEAFF. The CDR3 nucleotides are TGTGCCAGCAGCTTCTCCGGTTTCGGGCCTGAAGCTTTCTTT.

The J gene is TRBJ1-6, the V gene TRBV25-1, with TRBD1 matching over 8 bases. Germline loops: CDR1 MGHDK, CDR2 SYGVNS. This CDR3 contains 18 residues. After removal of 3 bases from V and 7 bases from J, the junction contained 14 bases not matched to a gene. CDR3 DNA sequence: TGTGCCAGCAGTGACCGGACCTCCGGGACAGGCCAGAATTCACCCCTCCACTTT. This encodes CASSDRTSGTGQNSPLHF.

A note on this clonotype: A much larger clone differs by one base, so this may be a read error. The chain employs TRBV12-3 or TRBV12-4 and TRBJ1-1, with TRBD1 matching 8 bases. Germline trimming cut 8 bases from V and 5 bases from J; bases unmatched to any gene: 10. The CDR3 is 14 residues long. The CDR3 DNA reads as TGTGCCAGCGGCAGGGGGCTGGGGAATACTGAAGCTTTCTTT. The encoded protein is CASGRGLGNTEAFF.

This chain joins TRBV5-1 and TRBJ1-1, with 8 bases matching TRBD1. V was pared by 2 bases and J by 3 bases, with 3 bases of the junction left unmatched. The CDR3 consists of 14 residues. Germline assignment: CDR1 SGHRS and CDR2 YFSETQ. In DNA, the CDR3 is TGCGCCAGCAGCTTCGACAGGGGTCACACTGAAGCTTTCTTT. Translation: CASSFDRGHTEAFF.

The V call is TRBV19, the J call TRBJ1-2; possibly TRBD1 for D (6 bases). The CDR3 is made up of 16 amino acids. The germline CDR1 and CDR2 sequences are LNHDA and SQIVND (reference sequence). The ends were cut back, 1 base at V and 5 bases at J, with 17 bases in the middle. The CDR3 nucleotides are TGTGCCAGTAGTATAGGAGCGGAGGGGGGACGATATGGCTACACCTTC. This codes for CASSIGAEGGRYGYTF. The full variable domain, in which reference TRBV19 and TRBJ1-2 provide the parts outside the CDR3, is DGGITQSPKYLFRKEGQNVTLSCEQNLNHDAMYWYRQDPGQGLRLIYYSQIVNDFQKGDIAEGYSVSREKKESFPLTVTSAQKNPTAFYLCASSIGAEGGRYGYTFGSGTRLTVV.